Shown below are 13 T cell receptor beta chains from a single sample sequenced in a study of shared clonotypes between healthy human individuals. Data came from immunoSEQ multiplex PCR; TCRdb stores just in-frame clones and leaves some out. Of 2 million to 2.5 million clones in the sample, 85% to 95% were seen once. Sample: naive CD4+ T cells from PBMCs. Subset of the sample: CD45RA+ positively selected. Receptors originate from a young man in good health. Some clones in this sample may be carry-over from other donors' samples.

Regarding this clone: Other DNA sequences within the sample encode an identical CDR3. V is TRBV28 and J is TRBJ1-2; 7 nucleotides match TRBD1. With 2 bases clipped from V and 4 bases from J, the junction kept 4 bases outside the gene matches. Germline assignment: CDR1 MDHEN and CDR2 SYDVKM. This CDR3 is built from 14 residues. The DNA for the CDR3 is TGTGCCAGCAGTTTAGGCCCAGGGGGCTATGGCTACACCTTC. It is translated as CASSLGPGGYGYTF.

In the case of this clone: This sample includes further DNA sequences coding for the same CDR3. The rearrangement joins TRBV25-1 to TRBJ2-1; 10 positions match TRBD1. This CDR3 is built from 15 residues. Germline V gene sequence: CDR1 MGHDK, CDR2 SYGVNS. J was trimmed by 5 bases and V by 3 bases; bases with no gene match: 4. As DNA, the CDR3 is TGTGCCAGCAGTGATCCGGGACAGGGGAACAATGAGCAGTTCTTC. Residues: CASSDPGQGNNEQFF.

This sequence joins TRBV29-1 and TRBJ1-2; a weak D match, TRBD1 (5 bases). The CDR3 runs 13 residues. Trimming removed 3 bases from V and 4 bases from J, with 12 bases in between. CDR1 is SQVTM, CDR2 ANQGSEA, per germline. The CDR3 DNA reads as TGCAGCGTTGAGGAAGGGGTGGCCTATGGCTACACCTTC. It specifies CSVEEGVAYGYTF.

The chain combines TRBV7-6 with TRBJ2-2; D possibly corresponds to TRBD2 (6 bases). CDR3 length: 16 residues. V was cut by 4 bases and J by 4 bases, with 16 bases left in between. Germline CDR1 SGHVS, CDR2 FNYEAQ. CDR3 sequence reads: CASSSSVGRGTGELFF. CDR3 coding DNA: TGTGCCAGCAGCTCTAGCGTCGGGAGAGGCACCGGGGAGCTGTTTTTT.

This clone was recorded once. V is TRBV7-9 and J is TRBJ2-1; 9 bases are shared with TRBD1. Germline-derived CDR1 and CDR2 are SEHNR and FQNEAQ (reference sequence). Trimming at V came to 5 bases and at J to 9 bases, leaving 14 bases not matched to a gene. The CDR3 runs 16 residues. Here the CDR3 reads CASSPQGQGVPSEQFF. Written as DNA, the CDR3 is TGTGCCAGCAGCCCACAGGGACAGGGTGTCCCATCTGAGCAGTTCTTC.

The rearrangement joins TRBV15 to TRBJ1-3, with TRBD1 matching 7 bases. J lost 4 bases, V lost 8 bases, and 2 bases had no gene match. The CDR3 runs 12 residues. From germline, CDR1 is LNHNV and CDR2 YYDKDF (reference sequence). The DNA for the CDR3 is TGTGCCACCGGACAGGTGGGAAACACCATATATTTT. Translation gives CATGQVGNTIYF.

The chain uses TRBV7-3 and TRBJ2-3; 7 nucleotides line up with TRBD1. The ends lost 8 bases at V and 4 bases at J; junction bases unmatched: 6. The CDR3 is made up of 13 amino acids. Germline CDR1 is SGHTA and CDR2 is FQGTGA. The CDR3 protein is CASALRGPDTQYF. The CDR3 nucleotides read TGTGCCAGCGCCTTGAGGGGGCCAGATACGCAGTATTTT.

The chain employs TRBV18 and TRBJ1-4; D is ambiguous. This CDR3 is built from 14 residues. Per the germline V gene, CDR1 is KGHSH and CDR2 is LQKENI. The V gene lost 2 bases and the J gene lost 8 bases, with 12 bases spanning the gap. The CDR3 DNA follows: TGTGCCAGCTCACCAGCGTCAGGCGGGGAAAAACTGTTTTTT. It specifies CASSPASGGEKLFF.

The J gene is TRBJ2-1, the V gene TRBV28; 10 bases are a match to TRBD2. V lost 5 bases to trimming and J lost 6 bases; unmatched junction nucleotides: 10. Per germline, CDR1 MDHEN and CDR2 SYDVKM. The CDR3 is made up of 16 amino acids. This chain's CDR3 is CASSPQLAGRINEQFF. The DNA for the CDR3 is TGTGCCAGCAGTCCTCAACTAGCGGGAAGAATCAATGAGCAGTTCTTC.

V is TRBV19 and J is TRBJ2-5; tentative D call: TRBD1 (6 bases). V lost 4 bases, J lost 3 bases, and 9 bases lay in between. The CDR3 has 13 amino acids. CDR1 is LNHDA, CDR2 SQIVND, per germline (reference sequence). The CDR3 DNA reads as TGTGCCAGTAGTACAGGACAGAAAGAGACCCAGTACTTC. This gives the protein CASSTGQKETQYF.

The chain joins TRBV5-4 to TRBJ1-5; no reliable D call. CDR3 length equals 12 residues. Germline V gene lookup returns CDR1 SGHNT and CDR2 YYREEE (reference sequence). Between the trimmed V and J ends, which lost 7 bases and 3 bases, there was a span of 8 bases. The CDR3 coding sequence is TGTGCCAGCGGGATTGACAATCAGCCCCAGCATTTT. This codes for CASGIDNQPQHF. The full variable domain, rest sourced from reference TRBV5-4 and TRBJ1-5, is ETGVTQSPTHLIKTRGQQVTLRCSSQSGHNTVSWYQQALGQGPQFIFQYYREEENGRGNFPPRFSGLQFPNYSSELNVNALELDDSALYLCASGIDNQPQHFGDGTRLSIL.

This clone has only one observation. V gene TRBV19 combines with J gene TRBJ1-4, with a possible D match to TRBD1 (6 bases). With 7 bases removed from V and 7 bases from J, the gap between germline ends came to 13 bases. This CDR3 has 13 residues. Looked up from germline, CDR1 is LNHDA and CDR2 is SQIVND (reference sequence). CDR3 sequence (DNA): TGTGCCAGTACCCACATGGACAGTGAAAAACTGTTTTTT. This translates into CASTHMDSEKLFF.

The genes are TRBV5-1 and TRBJ2-4; either TRBD1 or TRBD2 may fit D (5 bases each). The V gene lost 4 bases and the J gene lost 0 bases, with 11 bases spanning the gap. The CDR3 has 15 amino acids. Germline CDR1 SGHRS, CDR2 YFSETQ. The CDR3 loop is CASSHQGTAKNIQYF. As DNA, the CDR3 is TGCGCCAGCAGCCATCAAGGGACAGCCAAAAACATTCAGTACTTC. Filled out from reference TRBV5-1 and TRBJ2-4, the complete variable domain reads KAGVTQTPRYLIKTRGQQVTLSCSPISGHRSVSWYQQTPGQGLQFLFEYFSETQRNKGNFPGRFSGRQFSNSRSEMNVSTLELGDSALYLCASSHQGTAKNIQYFGAGTRLSVL.